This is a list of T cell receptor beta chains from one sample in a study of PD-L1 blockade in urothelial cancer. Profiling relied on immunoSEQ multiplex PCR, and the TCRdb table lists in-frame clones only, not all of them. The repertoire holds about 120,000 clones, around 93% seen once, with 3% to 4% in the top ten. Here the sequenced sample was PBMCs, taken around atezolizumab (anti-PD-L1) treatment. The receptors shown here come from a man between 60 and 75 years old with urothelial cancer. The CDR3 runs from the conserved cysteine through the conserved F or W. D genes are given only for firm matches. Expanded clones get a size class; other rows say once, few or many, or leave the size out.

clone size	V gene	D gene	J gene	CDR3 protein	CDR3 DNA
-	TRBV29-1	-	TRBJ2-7	CSVADGTYEQYF	TGCAGCGTTGCGGACGGGACCTACGAGCAGTACTTC
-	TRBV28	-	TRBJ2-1	CASSLPGRYDEQFF	TGTGCCAGCAGTTTGCCAGGGAGGTACGATGAGCAGTTCTTC
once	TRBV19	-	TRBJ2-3	CASSMGGARSDTQYF	TGTGCCAGTAGTATGGGCGGGGCGCGGTCAGATACGCAGTATTTT
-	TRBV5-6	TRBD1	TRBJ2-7	CASSLGQGSEQYF	TGTGCCAGCAGCTTGGGACAGGGCAGCGAGCAGTACTTC
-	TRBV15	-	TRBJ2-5	CATSRGLRTSKFQETQYF	TGTGCCACCAGCCGAGGCCTGCGGACAAGCAAATTCCAAGAGACCCAGTACTTC
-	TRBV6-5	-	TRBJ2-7	CASSQLRGEQYF	TGTGCCAGCAGTCAACTCAGGGGCGAGCAGTACTTC
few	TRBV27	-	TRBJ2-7	CASSLSGLASYEQYF	TGTGCCAGCAGTTTATCTGGCCTCGCCTCCTACGAGCAGTACTTC
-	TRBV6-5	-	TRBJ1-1	CASGDGWAFF	TGTGCCAGTGGTGACGGGTGGGCTTTCTTT
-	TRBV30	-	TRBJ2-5	CAWSVSGETQYF	TGTGCCTGGAGTGTGTCGGGAGAGACCCAGTACTTC
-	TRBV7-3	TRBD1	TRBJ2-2	CASSLMRTGNTGELFF	TGTGCCAGCAGCCTAATGAGGACAGGGAACACCGGGGAGCTGTTTTTT
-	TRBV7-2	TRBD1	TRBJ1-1	CASSLDRVGNTEAFF	TGTGCCAGCAGCCTCGACAGGGTGGGGAACACTGAAGCTTTCTTT
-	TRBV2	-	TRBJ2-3	CASSLPESDSPSTDTQYF	TGTGCCAGCAGCCTCCCCGAGTCGGACAGCCCTAGCACAGATACGCAGTATTTT
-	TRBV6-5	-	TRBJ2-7	CASSYSNFRAYEQYF	TGTGCCAGCAGTTACTCGAACTTTCGGGCCTACGAGCAGTACTTC
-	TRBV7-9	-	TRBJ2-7	CASSLTGQGGEQYF	TGTGCCAGCAGCCTGACAGGGCAGGGGGGCGAGCAGTACTTC
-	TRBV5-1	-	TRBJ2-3	CASSWVKQEDTQYF	TGCGCCAGCAGCTGGGTAAAGCAGGAAGATACGCAGTATTTT
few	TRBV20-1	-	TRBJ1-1	CSASGGVEAFF	TGCAGTGCTAGCGGAGGGGTTGAAGCTTTCTTT
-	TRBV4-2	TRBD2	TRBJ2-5	CASSPTPGTSGKETQYF	TGTGCCAGCAGCCCCACTCCCGGGACTAGCGGGAAAGAGACCCAGTACTTC
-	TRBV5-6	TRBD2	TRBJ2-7	CASSLGAGGISYEQYF	TGTGCCAGCAGCTTGGGTGCGGGGGGGATCTCCTACGAGCAGTACTTC
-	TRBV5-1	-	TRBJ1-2	CASSPQTGYGYTF	TGCGCCAGCAGCCCTCAGACGGGCTATGGCTACACCTTC
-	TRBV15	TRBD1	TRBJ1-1	CATSWGQVKNTEAFF	TGTGCCACCAGCTGGGGACAGGTAAAGAACACTGAAGCTTTCTTT
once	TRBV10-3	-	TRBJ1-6	CAISDVYNSPLHF	TGTGCCATCAGTGATGTATATAATTCACCCCTCCACTTT
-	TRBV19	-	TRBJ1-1	CASSMTGRSTRTEAFF	TGTGCCAGTAGTATGACAGGTAGATCAACGAGGACTGAAGCTTTCTTT
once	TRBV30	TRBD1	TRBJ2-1	CAWSVGQGNNEQFF	TGTGCCTGGAGTGTAGGACAGGGAAACAATGAGCAGTTCTTC
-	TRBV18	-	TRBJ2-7	CASSPRQNYEQYF	TGTGCCAGCTCACCACGGCAGAACTACGAGCAGTACTTC
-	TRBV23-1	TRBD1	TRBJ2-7	CASSLVTGQSYEQYF	TGCGCCAGCAGTCTTGTGACAGGGCAATCCTACGAGCAGTACTTC
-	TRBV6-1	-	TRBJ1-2	CASSMGTTSNYGYTF	TGTGCCAGCAGTATGGGCACGACGTCTAACTATGGCTACACCTTC
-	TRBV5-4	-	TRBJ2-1	CASSLSVVSSYNEQFF	TGTGCCAGCAGCTTGAGCGTCGTATCCTCCTACAATGAGCAGTTCTTC
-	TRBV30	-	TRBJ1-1	CAWSEPNPRKRGTEAFF	TGTGCCTGGAGTGAGCCCAACCCCCGGAAACGGGGCACTGAAGCTTTCTTT
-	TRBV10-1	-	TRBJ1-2	CASSGQEGYGYTF	TGCGCCAGCAGTGGACAGGAAGGCTATGGCTACACCTTC
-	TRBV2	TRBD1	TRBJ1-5	CATHTGVRNQPQHF	TGTGCCACCCACACAGGGGTGCGGAATCAGCCCCAGCATTTT
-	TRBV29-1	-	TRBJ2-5	CSVGGVQETQYF	TGCAGCGTTGGCGGGGTTCAAGAGACCCAGTACTTC
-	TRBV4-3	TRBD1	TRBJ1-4	CASSRGQGRFGNEKLFF	TGCGCCAGCAGCCGAGGACAGGGGCGATTCGGTAATGAAAAACTGTTTTTT
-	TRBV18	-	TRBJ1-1	CASSPLADSVNTEAFF	TGTGCCAGCTCACCACTGGCCGACAGCGTGAACACTGAAGCTTTCTTT
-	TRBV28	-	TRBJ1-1	CASTLRRGRMNTEAFF	TGTGCCAGCACGCTTAGGAGGGGCCGGATGAACACTGAAGCTTTCTTT
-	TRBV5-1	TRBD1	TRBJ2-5	CASSSLLRQGTKETQYF	TGCGCCAGCAGCTCACTCTTAAGACAGGGGACAAAAGAGACCCAGTACTTC
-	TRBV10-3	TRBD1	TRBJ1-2	CAISDRQGNYGYTF	TGTGCCATCAGTGACAGACAGGGAAACTATGGCTACACCTTC
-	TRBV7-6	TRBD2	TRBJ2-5	CASSRLTSGNEETQYF	TGTGCCAGCAGCCGCCTGACTAGCGGGAACGAAGAGACCCAGTACTTC
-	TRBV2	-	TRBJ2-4	CASHWGAVAKNIQYF	TGTGCCTCCCATTGGGGCGCAGTAGCCAAAAACATTCAGTACTTC
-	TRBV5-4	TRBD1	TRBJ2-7	CASSPTGGPPYEQYF	TGTGCCAGCAGCCCTACAGGGGGCCCTCCCTACGAGCAGTACTTC
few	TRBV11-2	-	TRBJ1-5	CASSLWGSLNQPQHF	TGTGCCAGCAGCTTATGGGGCAGCCTCAATCAGCCCCAGCATTTT
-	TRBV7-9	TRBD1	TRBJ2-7	CASSFRQGHEQYF	TGTGCCAGCAGCTTCCGACAGGGGCACGAGCAGTACTTC
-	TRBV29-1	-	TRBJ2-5	CSVTDGGEQYF	TGCAGCGTTACCGACGGCGGGGAGCAGTACTTC
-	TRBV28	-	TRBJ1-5	CASSIPGQPQHF	TGTGCCAGCAGTATCCCGGGTCAGCCCCAGCATTTT
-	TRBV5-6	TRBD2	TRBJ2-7	CASRPTSSTEQYF	TGTGCCAGCAGGCCGACTAGCTCTACCGAGCAGTACTTC
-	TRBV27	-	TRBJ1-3	CASSSDGGYNTIYF	TGTGCCAGCAGTTCCGACGGGGGTTATAACACCATATATTTT
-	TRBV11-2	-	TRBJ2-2	CASSPKRGLNTGELFF	TGTGCCAGCAGCCCCAAAAGAGGGCTGAACACCGGGGAGCTGTTTTTT
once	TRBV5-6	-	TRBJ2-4	CASSFKPYSAKNIQYF	TGTGCCAGCAGCTTCAAGCCTTACTCAGCCAAAAACATTCAGTACTTC
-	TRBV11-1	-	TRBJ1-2	CASSLGGSPGYTF	TGTGCCAGCAGCTTAGGAGGCAGCCCTGGCTACACCTTC
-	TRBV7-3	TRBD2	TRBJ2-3	CASSPRAGVTDTQYF	TGTGCCAGCAGCCCCCGAGCGGGGGTTACAGATACGCAGTATTTT
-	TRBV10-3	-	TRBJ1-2	CAIKQESNYGYTF	TGTGCCATCAAACAGGAATCTAACTATGGCTACACCTTC
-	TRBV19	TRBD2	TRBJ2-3	CASSGTSGVLSTQYF	TGTGCCAGTAGTGGCACTAGCGGGGTGCTCTCTACGCAGTATTTT
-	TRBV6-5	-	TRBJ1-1	CASRKLPQGPTEAFF	TGTGCCAGCAGAAAGTTACCGCAGGGTCCCACTGAAGCTTTCTTT